The clone carrying this T cell receptor beta chain was observed a handful of times. No antigen is known for it. Each TCR beta library was made by quantitative 5'-RACE that incorporated molecular barcodes. TCRdb recomputed calls from the 5' RACE reads with MiXCR, one row per CDR3 protein. Found here are about 750,000 distinct CDR3 sequences, under 20% of them singletons; the top ten hold 15% to 20%. The sample originates from a study of CD8 T cells in ankylosing spondylitis. Study outcomes and limitations: About 8 highly homologous variants made up a TCR beta motif that seemed to typify ankylosing spondylitis blood. Reportedly, significant enrichment of disease-linked clones occurred in matched ankylosing spondylitis synovial fluid. Earlier studies detected some motif variants in reactive arthritis synovial fluid and blood.

CDR3 length: 14 residues. Germline lookup yields CDR1 SNHLY and CDR2 FYNNEI. Trimming removed 6 bases at V and 3 bases at J, with 9 bases between. This receptor was obtained from a male donor with ankylosing spondylitis. The V and J genes are TRBV2 and TRBJ1-6; tentatively, D is TRBD1 (5 bases). The sequenced sample consisted of blood, either unsorted or a sorted T cell fraction (not recorded which). CDR3 coding DNA: TGTGCCAGCAGGGGACTCAACTATAATTCACCCCTCCACTTT. Translating gives CASRGLNYNSPLHF.